A selection of T cell receptor beta chains follows, all from one sample in a study of breast tumors, draining lymph nodes, adjacent tissues. TCRdb recomputed calls from the multiplex PCR reads with MiXCR, one row per CDR3 protein. The sample contains approximately 12,000 distinct CDR3 sequences, approximately 50% of which appear only once. Specimen: tumor-adjacent breast tissue. These receptors were collected from a female donor with breast cancer. Some clones in this sample may be carry-over from other donors' samples. CDR3s include the opening cysteine and the closing phenylalanine or tryptophan. D genes are given only for firm matches. The listing skips clone size in some rows; elsewhere it reads once, few, many or a size class.

cdr3_nt	cdr3_aa	d_call	clone_size	v_call	j_call
TGTGCCAGTAGTGCGGGACTAGCGTTAGGTGAGCAGTTCTTC	CASSAGLALGEQFF	TRBD2	large	TRBV19	TRBJ2-1
TGCAGCGTTCAGATCCACCCTTCAGGCTACACCTTC	CSVQIHPSGYTF	NA	many	TRBV29-1	TRBJ1-2
TGTGCCAGCAGTCCAGGCCGACTAGCGGCCAACACAGATACGCAGTATTTT	CASSPGRLAANTDTQYF	TRBD2	once	TRBV7-9	TRBJ2-3
TGCAGTGCTAGAGGGGTTAGACTCTATGAGCAGTTCTTC	CSARGVRLYEQFF	NA	NA	TRBV20-1	TRBJ2-1
TGTGCCAGTAGTACGCAGGTTACCTACGAGCAGTACTTC	CASSTQVTYEQYF	NA	NA	TRBV19	TRBJ2-7
TGCAGCGTTGTTCCGTATTTAACAGGGTGGAGGAACACCGGGGAGCTGTTTTTT	CSVVPYLTGWRNTGELFF	NA	NA	TRBV29-1	TRBJ2-2
TGTGCCAGCAGTTACCCCGGGAAAGACAATGAGCAGTTCTTC	CASSYPGKDNEQFF	NA	NA	TRBV6-2/TRBV6-3	TRBJ2-1
TGCAGTGCTAGTAGAAAAGCGGGAGAGTCGGGTGGAACTTACAATGAGCAGTTCTTC	CSASRKAGESGGTYNEQFF	TRBD2	medium-sized	TRBV20-1	TRBJ2-1
TGTGCCACCAGCAGAGATCATGGGACAGGGATCGAGCAGTACTTC	CATSRDHGTGIEQYF	TRBD1	medium-sized	TRBV15	TRBJ2-7
TGCAGTGCTAGGGGGATGACTAGCGGGAGGGCCTACGAGCAGTACTTC	CSARGMTSGRAYEQYF	TRBD2	NA	TRBV20-1	TRBJ2-7
TGTGCCAGCACCCCCCGCAGGGTGGGTGAGCAGTTCTTC	CASTPRRVGEQFF	NA	many	TRBV6-2/TRBV6-3	TRBJ2-1
TGTGCCAGCAGTTTCTTCAGTGGACTGTTTTTT	CASSFFSGLFF	NA	NA	TRBV2	TRBJ1-4
TGTGCCAGCAGCACCGCCGGACCAGTCTCAGAGACCCAGTACTTC	CASSTAGPVSETQYF	NA	NA	TRBV5-6	TRBJ2-5
TGTGCCAGCAGCTCCTCGGGGTCGAGTACCGAGCAGTACTTC	CASSSSGSSTEQYF	NA	once	TRBV7-3	TRBJ2-7
TGTGCCAGCAGCAACAGGGGCCAAACTGAAAAACTGTTTTTT	CASSNRGQTEKLFF	TRBD1	few	TRBV28	TRBJ1-4
TGCGCCAGCAGCCAAGATGGGCCTAGCGTAGACTCCTACAATGAGCAGTTCTTC	CASSQDGPSVDSYNEQFF	NA	NA	TRBV4-3	TRBJ2-1
TGTGCCAGCAGCTTCCTACAGGGGTGGGACGAAAAACTGTTTTTT	CASSFLQGWDEKLFF	TRBD1	few	TRBV7-2	TRBJ1-4
TGCAGTGCTAGTTTCCGCAATGAGCAGTTCTTC	CSASFRNEQFF	NA	once	TRBV20-1	TRBJ2-1
TGCGCCAGCAGCGCGGGACCAGCGTTAGGTGAGCAGTTCTTC	CASSAGPALGEQFF	NA	NA	TRBV5-1	TRBJ2-1
TGTGCCAGCAGTCTTCGGACTAGCGGGAGAAGTCAGACCCAGTACTTC	CASSLRTSGRSQTQYF	TRBD2	many	TRBV6-7	TRBJ2-5
TGTGCCAGCAGCCCGGGGACTAGCGGGTTGTACAATGAGCAGTTCTTC	CASSPGTSGLYNEQFF	TRBD2	medium-sized	TRBV7-3	TRBJ2-1
TGTGCCATCAGTGACGAGGGGCTTGACACTGAAGCTTTCTTT	CAISDEGLDTEAFF	NA	NA	TRBV10-3	TRBJ1-1
TGTGCCAGCAGTTTTAGCGGGCGCACAGATACGCAGTATTTT	CASSFSGRTDTQYF	TRBD2	NA	TRBV12-3/TRBV12-4	TRBJ2-3
TGCAGCGTAGGAGCGTTCCAAGAGACCCAGTACTTC	CSVGAFQETQYF	NA	many	TRBV29-1	TRBJ2-5
TGTGCCAGTAGTATTGGACTAGCGTTAGGTGAGCAGTTCTTC	CASSIGLALGEQFF	TRBD2	NA	TRBV19	TRBJ2-1
TGTGCCAGCAGTGATACGGACAGGGGGACCTACAATGAGCAGTTCTTC	CASSDTDRGTYNEQFF	TRBD1	NA	TRBV2	TRBJ2-1
TGTGCCAGCAGCTATGGGACTAGTGAGCAGTTCTTC	CASSYGTSEQFF	TRBD2	NA	TRBV7-3	TRBJ2-1